What follows are 26 T cell receptor beta chains derived from one specimen sequenced in a study of blood T cells in healthy people across ages. For the second PCR, which ran for 7 to 11 cycles, a sample-barcoded 5' primer and a J-beta primer mix were used. TCRdb recomputed calls from the 5' RACE reads with MiXCR, one row per CDR3 protein. Seen here are just under 900,000 distinct CDR3 sequences, 25% to 35% observed once, and the top ten hold around a sixth. Sequencing used blood. The receptors were sampled from an elderly woman in good health.

This clonotype was counted at least ten times. The chain recombines TRBV6-2 or TRBV6-3 with TRBJ2-3; 7 nucleotides line up with TRBD1. CDR3 length equals 16 residues. J was trimmed by 3 bases and V by 0 bases; bases with no gene match: 6. Germline V gene lookup returns CDR1 MNHEY and CDR2 SVGEGT. CDR3 bases: TGTGCCAGCAGTTACTCGAGGCAGGGGGAGACAGATACGCAGTATTTT. It encodes CASSYSRQGETDTQYF.

As concerns this clonotype: A read error may explain this, as a much larger clone is one base away. This CDR3 is missing its conserved last phenylalanine or tryptophan, likely due to a read error. Here the CDR3 reads CASSQTGRYGYTS. For the CDR3, the DNA is TGTGCCAGCAGCCAGACAGGGCGCTATGGCTACACCTCC. V and J are TRBV7-2 and TRBJ1-2; 7 positions match TRBD1. Germline V lookup: CDR1 SGHTA, CDR2 FQGNSA. The junction had 4 bases not matched to a gene; V was cut back by 5 bases and J by 4 bases. The CDR3 consists of 13 residues.

The chain recombines TRBV5-4 with TRBJ2-5, with 9 bases lining up with TRBD2. Per germline, CDR1 SGHNT and CDR2 YYREEE (reference sequence). The CDR3 totals 15 residues. V was pared by 5 bases and J by 4 bases, with 9 bases of the junction left unmatched. CDR3 amino acids: CASRGGGGGAETQYF. The CDR3 DNA reads as TGTGCCAGCAGGGGAGGGGGCGGGGGGGCAGAGACCCAGTACTTC.

The V and J genes are TRBV20-1 and TRBJ2-2, with 9 nucleotides matching TRBD1. V lost 4 bases, J lost 6 bases, and 3 bases stayed unmatched. The CDR3 has 13 amino acids. The germline gives CDR1 DFQATT, CDR2 SNEGSKA (reference sequence). The CDR3 region has the DNA TGCAGTGCTATACAGGGGGCATCCGGGGAGCTGTTTTTT. Translating gives CSAIQGASGELFF.

This clonotype was seen at least ten times. The chain links TRBV4-3 to TRBJ2-6; D may match TRBD1 or TRBD2 (5 bases each). CDR1 is LGHNA, CDR2 YSLEER, per germline. The CDR3 contains 21 residues. Trimming took off 1 base at V and 1 base at J, with 23 bases between the two ends. The CDR3 loop is CASSQVPIRGSFLSGANVLTF. The CDR3 DNA reads TGCGCCAGCAGCCAAGTCCCTATTCGGGGCAGCTTCTTGTCTGGGGCCAACGTCCTGACTTTC.

J is TRBJ1-4 and V is TRBV7-2; D is ambiguous. V was cut by 6 bases and J by 0 bases, with 8 bases left in between. The CDR3 has 14 amino acids. Germline assignment: CDR1 SGHTA and CDR2 FQGNSA. The DNA for the CDR3 is TGTGCCAGCAGAACAGTCTCAACTAATGAAAAACTGTTTTTT. Its translation is CASRTVSTNEKLFF.

The CDR3 nucleotides are TGCAGTGTGACCGGGACTAGCGGGGGGGTTCCGAACACCGGGGAGCTGTTTTTT. Translating it yields CSVTGTSGGVPNTGELFF. The chain employs TRBV20-1 and TRBJ2-2; 16 bases match TRBD2. The CDR3 totals 18 residues. The V gene end was trimmed by 7 bases and the J gene end by 0 bases; junction bases not matched to a gene: 8. CDR1 is DFQATT, CDR2 SNEGSKA, per germline (reference sequence).

This clonotype was detected ten times or more. The rearrangement joins TRBV10-3 to TRBJ1-2; 9 bases fit TRBD1. Germline loops: CDR1 ENHRY, CDR2 SYGVKD. This CDR3 region has 14 residues. Trimming took 8 bases from V and 3 from J; bases not matched to a gene: 7. CDR3 sequence: CAIRPDRGDYGYTF. The CDR3 coding sequence is TGTGCCATCCGGCCGGACAGGGGCGACTATGGCTACACCTTC.

This clonotype was seen at least ten times. The chain links TRBV15 to TRBJ2-7, with a weak D call TRBD2 (6 bases). The CDR3 spans 15 residues. Germline V gene lookup returns CDR1 LNHNV and CDR2 YYDKDF (reference sequence). Trimming took 2 bases from V and 6 from J, leaving 17 bases between them. Here the CDR3 DNA reads TGTGCCACCAGCAGACAAACTAGCTTCGCCTCCGAGCAGTACTTC. It encodes CATSRQTSFASEQYF.

V is TRBV6-2 or TRBV6-3 and J is TRBJ2-1, with 7 bases lining up with TRBD2. This CDR3 is built from 16 residues. CDR1 MNHEY and CDR2 SVGEGT come from the germline V gene. V lost 4 bases and J lost 8; bases outside the gene matches: 14. For the CDR3, the DNA is TGTGCCAGCAGTTCCGTTGGGGCGGGAGTAGGGTATGAGCAGTTCTTC. Amino acids: CASSSVGAGVGYEQFF.

This clonotype was found many times. This chain uses TRBV6-5 with TRBJ2-4; maybe TRBD2 (5 bases). Deletions cut 2 bases from V and 5 bases from J, with 10 bases between. The CDR3 loop spans 14 amino acids. Per germline, CDR1 MNHEY and CDR2 SVGAGI. The CDR3 coding sequence is TGTGCCAGCAGTTACGGAGGCTCCGAAAACATTCAGTACTTC. Its translation: CASSYGGSENIQYF.

J is TRBJ2-1 and V is TRBV7-2; D unclear. CDR1 and CDR2 from the germline V gene are SGHTA and FQGNSA. The CDR3 is 12 amino acids. V gave up 5 bases and J gave up 8 bases, with 10 bases separating them. The DNA of the CDR3 is TGTGCCAGCAGCCCCCAGTACGATGAGCAGTTCTTC. Protein sequence: CASSPQYDEQFF.

On this clonotype itself: A much larger clone differs from this one at a single base, so this may be a read error. J is TRBJ2-7 and V is TRBV9; 13 nucleotides match TRBD2. The last part of the DNA fits TRBJ2-5 better; the J call may be wrong. The length of the CDR3 is 16 residues. Germline loops: CDR1 SGDLS, CDR2 YYNGEE. DNA for the CDR3: TGTGCCAGCGGCGCTCCGGGACTAGCGGGGATGGAGACCCAGTACTTC. Encoded protein: CASGAPGLAGMETQYF.

This clonotype was found many times. This chain connects TRBV6-2 or TRBV6-3 to TRBJ2-3; 8 bases line up with TRBD1. This CDR3 is 16 amino acids long. The trim removed 0 bases at V and 2 bases at J, leaving 4 bases unmatched. The V gene's germline CDR1 is MNHEY and CDR2 SVGEGT. In DNA form, the CDR3 reads TGTGCCAGCAGTTACTCGAGGACAGGGTCCACAGATACGCAGTATTTT. Residues: CASSYSRTGSTDTQYF.

About this clonotype: Since a much larger clone is just one base distant, this may be a read error. The chain couples TRBV5-6 to TRBJ2-5; unclear D gene. Germline assignment: CDR1 SGHDT and CDR2 YYEEEE. The V end lost 0 bases, the J end lost 11 bases, and 20 bases lay between the germline ends. The length of the CDR3 is 15 residues. CDR3 coding DNA: TGTGCCAGCAGCTTGGGTCCTCCAGAGTACAATGAGCAGTACTTC. Amino acids: CASSLGPPEYNEQYF.

Concerning this clonotype itself: Possible read error: a much larger clone is one base away. The chain employs TRBV12-3 or TRBV12-4 and TRBJ2-7; 14 nucleotides align to TRBD2. J gave up 7 bases and V 4 bases, and 12 bases lay outside the gene matches. This CDR3 has 17 amino acids. The CDR3 coding sequence is TGTGCCAGCAGTTCATGGACTAGCGGGGGGCCGAACAATGAGCAGTACTTC. This gives the protein CASSSWTSGGPNNEQYF.

The chain carries TRBV5-1 and TRBJ2-5, with 8 bases matching TRBD2. Looked up from germline, CDR1 is SGHRS and CDR2 is YFSETQ. This CDR3 contains 17 residues. V shed 3 bases and J 3 bases; nucleotides not matched to a gene: 13. CDR3: CASSSDGPGGREETQYF. CDR3 coding DNA: TGCGCCAGCAGCTCCGACGGTCCGGGGGGGAGAGAAGAGACCCAGTACTTC.

Many counts were recorded for this clonotype. This chain uses TRBV7-2 with TRBJ2-3; D is unresolved. This CDR3 is built from 16 residues. The germline V gene has CDR1 SGHTA and CDR2 FQGNSA. The V gene lost 1 base and the J gene lost 6 bases, with 17 bases spanning the gap. The DNA for the CDR3 is TGTGCCAGCAGCTTAGGGTCGCAGATCCCTGGGGATACGCAGTATTTT. This sequence encodes CASSLGSQIPGDTQYF.

The chain employs TRBV6-1 and TRBJ1-2; D remains unclear. V dropped 2 bases and J dropped 4 bases, with 14 bases sitting between them. CDR3 size: 15 residues. Germline values: CDR1 MNHNS, CDR2 SASEGT. The CDR3 sequence: CASSERTDSCYGYTF. In nucleotides, the CDR3 is TGTGCCAGCAGTGAAAGAACAGATTCTTGCTATGGCTACACCTTC.

This chain uses TRBV7-2 with TRBJ1-3, with 8 bases fitting TRBD1. CDR3 length: 14 amino acids. The germline V gene encodes CDR1 SGHTA and CDR2 FQGNSA. The J segment lost 2 bases and the V segment lost 6 bases, leaving 3 bases of the junction unmatched. DNA of the CDR3: TGTGCCAGCAGACAGGGGGTTACTGGAAACACCATATATTTT. Protein sequence: CASRQGVTGNTIYF.

The sample holds a few counts of this clonotype. The rearrangement uses TRBV27 and TRBJ2-1, with 9 bases matching TRBD2. The germline V gene encodes CDR1 MNHEY and CDR2 SMNVEV (reference sequence). The CDR3 runs to 13 residues. V shed 5 bases and J 7 bases; nucleotides not matched to a gene: 3. CDR3 in amino acids: CASSALAGNEQFF. CDR3 nucleotide sequence: TGTGCCAGCAGTGCCCTAGCGGGGAATGAGCAGTTCTTC.

This clonotype was recorded many times. The chain uses TRBV27 and TRBJ2-7; TRBD2 matches at 10 bases. Germline V gene sequence: CDR1 MNHEY, CDR2 SMNVEV (reference sequence). The CDR3 sequence is 16 residues long. With V trimmed by 7 bases and J by 0 bases, 9 bases remained unmatched. This CDR3 reads CASTRSASGSSYEQYF. For the CDR3, the DNA is TGTGCCAGCACTCGATCTGCTAGCGGGAGCTCCTACGAGCAGTACTTC.

V usage is TRBV18 and J usage is TRBJ2-2, with D unclear. The CDR3 sequence is 16 residues long. The V gene's germline CDR1 is KGHSH and CDR2 LQKENI. Trimming stripped 3 bases from V and 0 bases from J, with 11 bases between. The CDR3 region is CASSPNLATNTGELFF. For the CDR3, the DNA is TGTGCCAGCTCACCGAATCTGGCGACGAACACCGGGGAGCTGTTTTTT. Together with reference TRBV18 and TRBJ2-2, the CDR3 gives the full variable domain: NAGVMQNPRHLVRRRGQEARLRCSPMKGHSHVYWYRQLPEEGLKFMVYLQKENIIDESGMPKERFSAEFPKEGPSILRIQQVVRGDSAAYFCASSPNLATNTGELFFGEGSRLTVL.

The table lists this clonotype with many counts. This sequence joins TRBV5-1 and TRBJ1-2; 8 bases align to TRBD1. The V gene's germline CDR1 is SGHRS and CDR2 YFSETQ. The CDR3 consists of 12 residues. Losses at the gene ends were 4 bases for V and 6 bases for J; bases not matched to a gene: 2. In DNA form, the CDR3 reads TGCGCCAGCAGCGCGACAGGGGATGGCTACACCTTC. It encodes CASSATGDGYTF.

The chain recombines TRBV6-5 with TRBJ1-6; 8 nucleotides agree with TRBD1. V lost 5 bases, J lost 10 bases, and 16 bases stayed unmatched. CDR3 length: 17 amino acids. Germline assignment: CDR1 MNHEY and CDR2 SVGAGI. The CDR3 bases are TGTGCCAGCAGTCTACTGGGTTTTGACAGGGGACAGTCACCCCTCCACTTT. Protein: CASSLLGFDRGQSPLHF.

This clonotype was seen ten or more times. The CDR3 protein is CASSALGLADSYEQYF. DNA for the CDR3: TGTGCCAGCAGCGCCCTAGGGCTAGCGGACTCCTACGAGCAGTACTTC. The genes are TRBV6-6 and TRBJ2-7; 7 bases match TRBD2. The CDR3 loop spans 16 amino acids. CDR1 MNHNY and CDR2 SVGAGI come from the germline V gene (reference sequence). V lost 6 bases and J lost 0; bases outside the gene matches: 11.